This is a list of T cell receptor beta chains from one sample in a study of T-cell memory formation after mild COVID-19. TCRdb re-called the 5' RACE reads with MiXCR, one entry per CDR3 protein. Of approximately 250,000 distinct CDR3 sequences in the sample, around 17% were seen once. Sequences were obtained from PBMCs or a T cell subset sorted from them (not recorded which). Source of these receptors: a man aged 18 to 30 who had mild COVID-19 (a few samples of this study predate the infection). Cell type and time point are not known. Both conserved end residues are trimmed from each CDR3. Fields, in order: J gene, V gene, CDR3 protein.

J gene: TRBJ2-2; V gene: TRBV7-2; CDR3 protein: ASSPPRFANTGELF
J gene: TRBJ1-1; V gene: TRBV5-1; CDR3 protein: ASRPGGMNTEAF
J gene: TRBJ2-2; V gene: TRBV5-1; CDR3 protein: ASTGDGRNTGELF
J gene: TRBJ2-5; V gene: TRBV6-5; CDR3 protein: ASSPSGGVWGETQY
J gene: TRBJ2-1; V gene: TRBV20-1; CDR3 protein: SAKLAGGSYNEQF
J gene: TRBJ1-6; V gene: TRBV7-2; CDR3 protein: ASSTTGGEGSPLH
J gene: TRBJ1-1; V gene: TRBV7-9; CDR3 protein: ASSYLPGQGPSEAF
J gene: TRBJ1-2; V gene: TRBV5-6; CDR3 protein: ASSLRQNYGYT
J gene: TRBJ2-3; V gene: TRBV7-2; CDR3 protein: ASSSRAGGRDTQY
J gene: TRBJ1-6; V gene: TRBV7-8; CDR3 protein: ASIELRYRDANSPLH
J gene: TRBJ2-3; V gene: TRBV20-1; CDR3 protein: SARAPGTSGHTDTQY
J gene: TRBJ2-4; V gene: TRBV12-3/TRBV12-4; CDR3 protein: ASSFGQGGKNIQY
J gene: TRBJ2-1; V gene: TRBV20-1; CDR3 protein: SARGLAGGEQF
J gene: TRBJ2-1; V gene: TRBV10-3; CDR3 protein: AIISTGGNEQF
J gene: TRBJ2-3; V gene: TRBV11-1; CDR3 protein: ASSEGLAGASDTQY
J gene: TRBJ2-3; V gene: TRBV6-1; CDR3 protein: AIAPGAGTDTQY
J gene: TRBJ1-6; V gene: TRBV4-3; CDR3 protein: ASSKDSPRVYNSPLH
J gene: TRBJ2-2; V gene: TRBV5-1; CDR3 protein: ASSLAGGANTGELF
J gene: TRBJ1-2; V gene: TRBV6-5; CDR3 protein: ASTSLYGSRLFDNYGYT
J gene: TRBJ1-2; V gene: TRBV24-1; CDR3 protein: ATSASARDPDNYGYT